This TCR beta chain originates from a study of Graves' ophthalmopathy and Graves' hyperthyroidism. CDR3 length: 18 residues. V gave up 7 bases and J gave up 0 bases, with 21 bases separating them. Hyperthyroidism patients were newly diagnosed, under 2 months' duration, aged 18 to 65. Establishment of the diagnosis relied upon clinical symptoms, serum thyroxine, TRAb, thyroid ultrasound and orbital computed tomography. Amplification targeted the TCR beta CDR3 regions, with RNA transcripts as the source material. The library came from an HTBI-primed first-round RT-PCR and a second-round multiplex PCR. TCRdb fed the multiplex PCR reads into MiXCR, producing one record per CDR3 protein. Of roughly 600,000 distinct CDR3 sequences in the sample, under 40% were seen once.

This chain connects TRBV12-3 or TRBV12-4 to TRBJ1-4; no clear D gene. The sequenced sample was peripheral blood or thyroid tissue (not recorded which). The TCR sequence derives from an adult man with Graves' hyperthyroidism. The DNA of the CDR3 is TGTGCCAGCACCTTAGGGTCGGGGTTAGCCTCAACTAATGAAAAACTGTTTTTT. Its translation is CASTLGSGLASTNEKLFF.